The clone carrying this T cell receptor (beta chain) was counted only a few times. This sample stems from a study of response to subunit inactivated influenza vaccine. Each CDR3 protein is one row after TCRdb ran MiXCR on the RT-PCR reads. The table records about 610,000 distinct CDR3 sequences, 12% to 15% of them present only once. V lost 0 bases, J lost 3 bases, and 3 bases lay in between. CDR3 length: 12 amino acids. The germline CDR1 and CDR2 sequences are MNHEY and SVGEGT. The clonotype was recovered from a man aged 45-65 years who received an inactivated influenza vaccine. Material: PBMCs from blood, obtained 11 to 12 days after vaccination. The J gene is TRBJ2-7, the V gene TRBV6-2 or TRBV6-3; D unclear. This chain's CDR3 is CASSYSFYEQYF. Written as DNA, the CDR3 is TGTGCCAGCAGTTACTCATTCTACGAGCAGTACTTC.